This entry is about one T cell receptor (beta chain). Its antigen is currently not known. Base qualities are not recorded, but no much larger clone differs from it by a single base. Participants in the prospective study were aged roughly 18 to 89 years, lived in about two dozen United States geographic areas, and enrolled through a virtual design. Cohort assignment in the prospective study relied on participant-reported clinical history from a screening survey and a study questionnaire. Each participant in the prospective study had whole blood, serum and a nasopharyngeal or oropharyngeal swab collected by mobile phlebotomists. Participants in the prospective study had the option to provide additional blood draws and questionnaires over a 2-month period. Blood samples from the prospective study were shipped frozen or at room temperature prior to DNA extraction. The data were obtained in a study of blood T cell repertoires in COVID-19 (dated by TCRdb to 2018 to 2020). Regarding the study in general: The collaborator samples originated in the United States, Italy and Spain and spanned the acute and convalescent phases of COVID-19. Sample metadata almost always included a de-identified subject ID, COVID-19 status, age in years and sex. Subjects who had been exposed to COVID-19, were actively infected with it, or had recovered from it provided the deeply sampled blood TCRbeta repertoires that made up the dataset. A freely available public database, intended as a resource for researchers studying the immune response to SARS-CoV-2, is where the repertoires were released. The samples were drawn from two sources: the first 160 participants of the ongoing ImmuneRACE study, and some 1,300 subjects contributed by 6 global collaborators. HLA class I and class II types, where available, came from metadata supplied by the sample provider rather than from assay-based typing. The prospective study material was composed of cDNA or gDNA derived from T cells, B-cell-depleted T cells, or PBMCs.

Paper-wide results and their limitations: Clinical and demographic metadata were provided uncurated, with the amount varying by source and participant.

TCRbeta CDR3 regions were amplified from genomic DNA by means of the immunoSEQ Assay, a bias-controlled multiplex PCR. The authors' analysis ran thus. Within the assay, amplification of reference gene primers was used to estimate how many nucleated cells each sample contained. To quantify the absolute abundance of each unique TCRbeta CDR3 rearrangement, sequence reads were collapsed and filtered. Productive Simpson clonality was computed per sample as the square root of Simpson's diversity index over productive rearrangements. TCRdb provides this immuneACCESS table in a form limited to in-frame rearrangements. Some clones are lacking; in checked studies, under half of them reflect an unresolved V gene, and why the rest are absent is not known. Clone size and V and J calls were adopted from that table, with D and trimming inferred from the DNA. The sample profile shows a few hundred thousand clones; approximately 86% of them were found once. The ten largest clones represent 3% to 4.5% of the sample.

CDR1 and CDR2 were assigned from the germline V gene as SGHTA and FQGNSA. Trimming removed 3 bases from V and 0 bases from J; the gene matches leave 3 bases unexplained. From its cysteine to its phenylalanine, the CDR3 spans 15 amino acids. Only the CDR3 part of the read is kept: 45 bases, read in frame from the first base. This receptor chain uses TRBV7-2 and TRBJ2-7; TRBD2 aligns with 9 central bases. The TCR was taken from a woman in her thirties or forties with acute COVID-19. The sample comprised PBMCs or T cells enriched from blood (not recorded which). The DNA sequence is TGTGCCAGCAGCTTGAGCGGGGGGAGCTCCTACGAGCAGTACTTC. Translation gives CASSLSGGSSYEQYF.